Reported below is one T cell receptor (beta chain). Antigen specificity is unknown. This entry belongs to a study of response to subunit inactivated influenza vaccine. Whole-study findings and limits: A suggestion made by the authors is that each seasonal influenza vaccination recruits few new T cells.

TCRdb used MiXCR to reprocess the RT-PCR reads, holding one entry per CDR3 protein. The profile covers roughly 700,000 distinct CDR3 sequences, with about 15% appearing a single time and less than 9% taken by the ten largest. The CDR3 is 16 residues long. V was trimmed by 4 bases and J by 2 bases, leaving 18 bases between them. Germline assignment: CDR1 SGHTA and CDR2 FQGNSA. This TCR derives from a man between 45 and 60 years old who received an inactivated influenza vaccine. The genes are TRBV7-2 and TRBJ2-7, with a tentative D call TRBD1 (6 bases). The material was PBMCs from blood, obtained around 14 days before vaccination. CDR3: CASSSPYGGGTYEQYF. In DNA, the CDR3 is TGTGCCAGCAGCTCACCCTATGGGGGCGGCACCTACGAGCAGTACTTC.